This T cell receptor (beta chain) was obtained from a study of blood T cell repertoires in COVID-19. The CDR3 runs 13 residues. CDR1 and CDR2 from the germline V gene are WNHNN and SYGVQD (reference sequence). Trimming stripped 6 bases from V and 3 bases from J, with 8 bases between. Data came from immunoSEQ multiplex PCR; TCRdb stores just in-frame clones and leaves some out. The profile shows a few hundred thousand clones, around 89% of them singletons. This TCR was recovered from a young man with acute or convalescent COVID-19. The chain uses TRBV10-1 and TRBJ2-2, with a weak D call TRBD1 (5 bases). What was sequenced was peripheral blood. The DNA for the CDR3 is TGCGCCAGCAGGGAGACAGACACCGGGGAGCTGTTTTTT. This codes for CASRETDTGELFF.